The present TCR beta chain was sequenced within a study of blood T cell repertoires in COVID-19. Study overall: Spain, Italy and the United States supplied samples that represented acute and convalescent COVID-19.

Germline V gives CDR1 MGHRA, CDR2 YSYEKL. The ends lost 3 bases at V and 6 bases at J; junction bases unmatched: 3. This CDR3 contains 14 residues. Data came from immunoSEQ multiplex PCR; TCRdb stores just in-frame clones and leaves some out. Of hundreds of thousands of clones listed, 87% are singletons. Sequencing was carried out using peripheral blood. The chain carries TRBV4-1 and TRBJ2-1; the match to TRBD2 covers 9 bases. The TCR comes from a woman in her forties or fifties with COVID-19, enrolled during active disease. This chain's CDR3 is CASSHPAGGNEQFF. The CDR3 DNA follows: TGCGCCAGCAGCCACCCAGCGGGAGGCAATGAGCAGTTCTTC.